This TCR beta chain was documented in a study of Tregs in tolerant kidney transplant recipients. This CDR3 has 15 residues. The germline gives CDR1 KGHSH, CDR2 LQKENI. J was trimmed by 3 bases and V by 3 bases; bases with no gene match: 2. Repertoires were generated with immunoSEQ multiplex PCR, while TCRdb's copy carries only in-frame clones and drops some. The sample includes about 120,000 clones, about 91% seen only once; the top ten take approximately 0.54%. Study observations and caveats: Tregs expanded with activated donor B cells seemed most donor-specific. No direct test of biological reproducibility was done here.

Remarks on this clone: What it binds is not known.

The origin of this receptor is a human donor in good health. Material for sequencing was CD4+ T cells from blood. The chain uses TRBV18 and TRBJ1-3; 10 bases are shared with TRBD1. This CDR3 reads CASSPDRGHGNTIYF. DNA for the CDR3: TGTGCCAGCTCACCTGACAGGGGGCATGGAAACACCATATATTTT.